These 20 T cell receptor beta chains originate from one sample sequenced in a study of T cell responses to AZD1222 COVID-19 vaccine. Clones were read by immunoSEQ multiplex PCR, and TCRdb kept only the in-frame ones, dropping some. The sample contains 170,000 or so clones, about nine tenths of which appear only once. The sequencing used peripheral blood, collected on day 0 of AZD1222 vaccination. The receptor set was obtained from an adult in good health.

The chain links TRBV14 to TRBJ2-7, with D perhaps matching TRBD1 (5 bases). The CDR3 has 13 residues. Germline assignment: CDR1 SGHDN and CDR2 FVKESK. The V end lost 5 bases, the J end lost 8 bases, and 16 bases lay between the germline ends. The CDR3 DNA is TGTGCCAGCAGCAACACCCTGCTGGGGCAGCAGTACTTC. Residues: CASSNTLLGQQYF.

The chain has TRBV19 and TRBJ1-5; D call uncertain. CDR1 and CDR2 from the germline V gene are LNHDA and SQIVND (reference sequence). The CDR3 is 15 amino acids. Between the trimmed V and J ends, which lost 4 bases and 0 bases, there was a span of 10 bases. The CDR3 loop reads CASSRRQSSNQPQHF. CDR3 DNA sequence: TGTGCCAGTAGTAGGCGGCAGTCTAGCAATCAGCCCCAGCATTTT. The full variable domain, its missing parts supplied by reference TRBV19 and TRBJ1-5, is DGGITQSPKYLFRKEGQNVTLSCEQNLNHDAMYWYRQDPGQGLRLIYYSQIVNDFQKGDIAEGYSVSREKKESFPLTVTSAQKNPTAFYLCASSRRQSSNQPQHFGDGTRLSIL.

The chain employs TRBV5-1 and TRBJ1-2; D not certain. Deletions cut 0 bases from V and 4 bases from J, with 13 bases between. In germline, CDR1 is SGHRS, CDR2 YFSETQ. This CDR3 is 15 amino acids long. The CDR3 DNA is TGCGCCAGCAGCTTGGCCAAGTCCGGGAGCTATGGCTACACCTTC. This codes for CASSLAKSGSYGYTF.

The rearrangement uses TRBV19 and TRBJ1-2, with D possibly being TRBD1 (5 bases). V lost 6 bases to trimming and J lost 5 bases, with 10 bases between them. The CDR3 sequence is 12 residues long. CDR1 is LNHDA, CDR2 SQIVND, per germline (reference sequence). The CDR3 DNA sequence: TGTGCCAGTAGCCTAGGGGAATATGGCTACACCTTC. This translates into CASSLGEYGYTF. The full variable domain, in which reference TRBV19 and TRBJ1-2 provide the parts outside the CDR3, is DGGITQSPKYLFRKEGQNVTLSCEQNLNHDAMYWYRQDPGQGLRLIYYSQIVNDFQKGDIAEGYSVSREKKESFPLTVTSAQKNPTAFYLCASSLGEYGYTFGSGTRLTVV.

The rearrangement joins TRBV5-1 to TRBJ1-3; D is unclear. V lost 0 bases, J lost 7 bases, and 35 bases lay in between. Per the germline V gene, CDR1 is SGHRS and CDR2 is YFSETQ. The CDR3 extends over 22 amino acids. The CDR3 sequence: CASSLVPGGGSLIGREKNTIYF. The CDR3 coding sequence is TGCGCCAGCAGCTTGGTACCGGGAGGTGGCTCTCTAATTGGAAGGGAGAAGAACACCATATATTTT.

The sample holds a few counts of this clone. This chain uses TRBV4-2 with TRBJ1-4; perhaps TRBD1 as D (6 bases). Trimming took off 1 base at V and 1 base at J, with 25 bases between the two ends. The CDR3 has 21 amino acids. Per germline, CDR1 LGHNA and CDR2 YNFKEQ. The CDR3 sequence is CASSQVVQGRLHAGTNEKLFF. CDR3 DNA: TGTGCCAGCAGCCAAGTAGTTCAGGGGCGGTTGCATGCAGGAACTAATGAAAAACTGTTTTTT.

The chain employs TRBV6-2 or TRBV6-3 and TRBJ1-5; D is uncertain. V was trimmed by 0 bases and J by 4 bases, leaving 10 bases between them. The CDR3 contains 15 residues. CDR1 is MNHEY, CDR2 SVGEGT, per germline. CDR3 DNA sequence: TGTGCCAGCAGTTACTCGTTATCTACGAATCAGCCCCAGCATTTT. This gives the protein CASSYSLSTNQPQHF.

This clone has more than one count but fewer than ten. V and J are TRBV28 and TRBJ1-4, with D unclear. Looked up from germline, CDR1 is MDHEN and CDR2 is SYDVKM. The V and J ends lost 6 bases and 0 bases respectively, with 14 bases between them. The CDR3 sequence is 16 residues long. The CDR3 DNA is TGTGCCAGCAGCCTCCGGGGAGCAGCAACTAATGAAAAACTGTTTTTT. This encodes CASSLRGAATNEKLFF.

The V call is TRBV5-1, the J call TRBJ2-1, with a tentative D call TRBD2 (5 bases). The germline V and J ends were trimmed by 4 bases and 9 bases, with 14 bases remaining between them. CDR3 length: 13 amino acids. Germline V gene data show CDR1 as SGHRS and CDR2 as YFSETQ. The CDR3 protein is CASSPAGLGEQFF. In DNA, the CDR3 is TGCGCCAGCAGCCCCGCGGGCTTAGGTGAGCAGTTCTTC.

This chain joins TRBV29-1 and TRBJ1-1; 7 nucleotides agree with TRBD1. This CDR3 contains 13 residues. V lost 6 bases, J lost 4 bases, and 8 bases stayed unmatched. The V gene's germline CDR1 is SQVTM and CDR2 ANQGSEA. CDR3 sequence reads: CSVVGTEFTEAFF. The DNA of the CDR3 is TGCAGCGTCGTCGGGACAGAGTTCACTGAAGCTTTCTTT.

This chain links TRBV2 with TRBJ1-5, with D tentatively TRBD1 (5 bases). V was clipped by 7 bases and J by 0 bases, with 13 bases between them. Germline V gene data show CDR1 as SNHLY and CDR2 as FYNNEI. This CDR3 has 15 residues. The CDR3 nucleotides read TGTGCCAGCACACTCAGGGCATATAGCAATCAGCCCCAGCATTTT. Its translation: CASTLRAYSNQPQHF.

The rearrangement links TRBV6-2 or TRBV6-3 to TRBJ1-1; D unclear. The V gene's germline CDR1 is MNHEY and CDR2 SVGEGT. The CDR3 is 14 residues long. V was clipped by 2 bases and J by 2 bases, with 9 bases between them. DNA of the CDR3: TGTGCCAGCAGTTACCTGACATTTAACACTGAAGCTTTCTTT. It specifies CASSYLTFNTEAFF.

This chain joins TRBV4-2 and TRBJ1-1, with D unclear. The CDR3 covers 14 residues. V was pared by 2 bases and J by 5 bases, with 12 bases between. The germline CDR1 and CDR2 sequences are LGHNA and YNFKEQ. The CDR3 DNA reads TGTGCCAGCAGCCAATGGTCCGGTGCAACTGAAGCTTTCTTT. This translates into CASSQWSGATEAFF.

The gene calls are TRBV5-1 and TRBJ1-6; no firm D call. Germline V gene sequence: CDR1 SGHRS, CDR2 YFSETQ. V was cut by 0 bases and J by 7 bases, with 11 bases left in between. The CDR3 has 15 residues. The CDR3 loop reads CASSLDGLSNSPLHF. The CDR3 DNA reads TGCGCCAGCAGCTTGGATGGCCTCTCGAATTCACCCCTCCACTTT.

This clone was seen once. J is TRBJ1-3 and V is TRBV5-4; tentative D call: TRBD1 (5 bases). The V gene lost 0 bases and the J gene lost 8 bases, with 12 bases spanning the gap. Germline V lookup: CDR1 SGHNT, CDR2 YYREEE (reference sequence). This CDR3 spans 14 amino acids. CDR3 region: CASSLDSWGHTIYF. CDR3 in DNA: TGTGCCAGCAGCTTGGACTCCTGGGGACACACCATATATTTT.

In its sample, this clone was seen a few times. DNA of the CDR3: TGTGCCAGCAGCCAAGACTTCCAGGGGGGCGGTTTTGGAAACACCATATATTTT. Amino acid sequence: CASSQDFQGGGFGNTIYF. This sequence joins TRBV3-1 (or the pseudogene TRBV3-2) and TRBJ1-3; 7 bases line up with TRBD1. V gave up 0 bases and J gave up 3 bases; unmatched junction bases: 11. The CDR3 loop spans 18 amino acids. Germline V gene lookup returns CDR1 LGHDT and CDR2 YNNKEL (reference sequence).

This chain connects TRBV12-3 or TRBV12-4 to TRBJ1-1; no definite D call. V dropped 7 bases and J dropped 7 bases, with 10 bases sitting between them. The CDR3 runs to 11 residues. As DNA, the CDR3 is TGTGCCAGCACGTCTTCTGGTGAAGCTTTCTTT. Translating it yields CASTSSGEAFF.

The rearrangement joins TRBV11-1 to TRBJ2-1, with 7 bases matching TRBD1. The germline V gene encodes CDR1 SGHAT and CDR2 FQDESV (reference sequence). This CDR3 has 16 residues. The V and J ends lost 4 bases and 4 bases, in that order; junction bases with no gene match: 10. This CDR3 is CASSSSGTAYYNEQFF. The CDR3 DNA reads TGTGCCAGCAGCTCCTCCGGGACAGCCTATTACAATGAGCAGTTCTTC.

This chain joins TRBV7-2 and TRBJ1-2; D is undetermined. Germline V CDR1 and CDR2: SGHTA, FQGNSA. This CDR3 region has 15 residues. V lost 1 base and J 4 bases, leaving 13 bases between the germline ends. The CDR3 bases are TGTGCCAGCAGCTTAGATGCCGGATTTACCTATGGCTACACCTTC. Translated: CASSLDAGFTYGYTF.

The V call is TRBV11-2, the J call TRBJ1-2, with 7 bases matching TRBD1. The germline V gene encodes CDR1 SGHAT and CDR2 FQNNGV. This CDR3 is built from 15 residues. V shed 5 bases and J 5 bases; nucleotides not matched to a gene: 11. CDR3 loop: CASSAFRQGAYGYTF. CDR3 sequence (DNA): TGTGCCAGCAGCGCCTTCCGACAGGGTGCATATGGCTACACCTTC.